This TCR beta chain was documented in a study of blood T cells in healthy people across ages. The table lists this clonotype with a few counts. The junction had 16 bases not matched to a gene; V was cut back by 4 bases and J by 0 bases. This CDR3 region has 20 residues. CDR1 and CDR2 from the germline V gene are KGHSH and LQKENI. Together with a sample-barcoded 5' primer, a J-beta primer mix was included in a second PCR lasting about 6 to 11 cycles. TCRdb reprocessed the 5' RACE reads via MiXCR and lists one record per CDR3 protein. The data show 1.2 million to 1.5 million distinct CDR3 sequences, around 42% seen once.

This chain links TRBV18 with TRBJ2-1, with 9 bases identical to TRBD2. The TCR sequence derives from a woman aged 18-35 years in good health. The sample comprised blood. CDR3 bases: TGTGCCAGCTCACAGAGACTAGCGGACCAGAAAATAAGCTCCTACAATGAGCAGTTCTTC. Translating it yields CASSQRLADQKISSYNEQFF.